This record covers a single TCR beta chain. These data belong to a study of technical replicates of blood from several donors. The assay was immunoSEQ multiplex PCR, and TCRdb's table has in-frame clones only and misses some. The repertoire holds tens of thousands of clones, with roughly 96% as singletons. Germline trimming cut 5 bases from V and 3 bases from J; bases unmatched to any gene: 6. The CDR3 length is 15 residues. CDR1 is SGHNT and CDR2 is YENEEA in the germline V gene. The chain combines TRBV11-3 with TRBJ1-2, with 10 bases lining up with TRBD1. The receptor was derived from a human donor in good health. The sequencing sample was made of T cells isolated from PBMCs. The CDR3 nucleotides are TGTGCCAGCAGCCTTGGGACAGGGGACTACTATGGCTACACCTTC. Translated, it gives CASSLGTGDYYGYTF.